The rows below give T cell receptor beta chains drawn from one sample of a study of metastatic and nonmetastatic thyroid tumors. TCRdb used MiXCR to call clones anew from the PCR reads. Here the sample spans about 92,000 clones, approximately 15% being singletons. The sequencing input was blood. These receptors were collected from a female donor with papillary thyroid cancer or a benign thyroid nodule (not recorded which). Some clones in this sample may be carry-over from other donors' samples. CDR3s include the opening cysteine and the closing phenylalanine or tryptophan. D genes are given only for firm matches. Not every row has a clone size; where given, it reads once, few, many or a size class.

D	V	J	size	CDR3	DNA
-	TRBV10-1	TRBJ2-1	many	CASSDRNEQFF	TGCGCCAGCAGTGACAGGAATGAGCAGTTCTTC
-	TRBV19	TRBJ1-5	few	CASSTSLGVDRPQHF	TGTGCCAGTAGTACCTCCCTAGGGGTGGATCGGCCCCAGCATTTT
-	TRBV28	TRBJ2-2	-	CASSFSQQAGPNTGELFF	TGTGCCAGCAGTTTCTCACAACAGGCGGGACCTAACACCGGGGAGCTGTTTTTT
-	TRBV19	TRBJ2-2	many	CASSIGGTAGELFF	TGTGCCAGTAGTATCGGGGGAACCGCCGGGGAGCTGTTTTTT
TRBD1	TRBV2	TRBJ2-1	many	CATRDRGYLNNEQFF	TGTGCCACCCGGGACAGGGGGTACCTAAACAATGAGCAGTTCTTC
TRBD1	TRBV27	TRBJ1-5	many	CASSLAGGPNQPQHF	TGTGCCAGCAGTTTGGCAGGGGGCCCTAATCAGCCCCAGCATTTT
-	TRBV6-2/TRBV6-3	TRBJ2-7	few	CASSYTPVTSQQYF	TGTGCCAGCAGTTACACCCCTGTGACATCCCAGCAGTACTTC
-	TRBV7-8	TRBJ2-7	-	CASSLTWRPPEEQYF	TGTGCCAGCAGTTTAACATGGCGCCCCCCTGAGGAGCAGTACTTC
-	TRBV12-3/TRBV12-4	TRBJ2-2	-	CAIRPDTGQLFF	TGTGCCATCAGGCCGGACACCGGGCAGCTGTTTTTT
-	TRBV6-5	TRBJ1-6	many	CASSYGGSPLHF	TGTGCCAGCAGTTACGGAGGCTCACCCCTCCACTTT
-	TRBV6-6	TRBJ1-2	many	CASSYRPGGLGGYTF	TGTGCCAGCAGTTACCGACCGGGGGGCCTGGGAGGCTACACCTTC
TRBD2	TRBV9	TRBJ2-2	-	CASSLYSGSGTGELFF	TGTGCCAGCAGCTTATATAGCGGGAGCGGCACCGGGGAGCTGTTTTTT
TRBD1	TRBV6-2/TRBV6-3	TRBJ2-2	many	CASRTGTEDAGELFF	TGTGCCAGCAGGACAGGGACAGAGGACGCCGGGGAGCTGTTTTTT
-	TRBV6-5	TRBJ1-6	many	CASSYSGRYNSPLHF	TGTGCCAGCAGTTACTCGGGACGTTATAATTCACCCCTCCACTTT
-	TRBV24-1	TRBJ2-2	many	CATSVDAGELFF	TGTGCCACCTCGGTGGACGCCGGGGAGCTGTTTTTT
-	TRBV20-1	TRBJ2-7	many	CSARDAGGSYEQYF	TGCAGTGCTAGAGATGCGGGCGGGTCCTACGAGCAGTACTTC
-	TRBV5-4	TRBJ2-3	-	CASSLGLEGGLGDTQYF	TGTGCCAGCAGCTTGGGTTTGGAGGGGGGCCTCGGAGATACGCAGTATTTT
-	TRBV10-3	TRBJ1-2	few	CAISESGDTCHNYGYTF	TGTGCCATCAGTGAGTCCGGGGACACCTGTCATAACTATGGCTACACCTTC
TRBD2	TRBV4-2	TRBJ2-5	few	CASSQGTSGAGYQETQYF	TGTGCCAGCAGCCAAGGGACTAGCGGGGCGGGGTACCAAGAGACCCAGTACTTC
-	TRBV12-3/TRBV12-4	TRBJ1-1	few	CASILPGAGGTEPFF	TGTGCCAGCATCCTACCTGGGGCGGGGGGCACTGAACCTTTCTTT
-	TRBV5-6	TRBJ2-1	many	CASSLGSEQFF	TGTGCCAGCAGCCTCGGAAGCGAGCAGTTCTTC
TRBD2	TRBV7-3	TRBJ2-3	many	CASSSQAGGRGDTQYF	TGTGCCAGCAGCTCCCAAGCGGGGGGGCGTGGAGATACGCAGTATTTT
-	TRBV6-1	TRBJ1-1	few	CASRSGSRAINTEAFF	TGTGCCAGCAGGTCGGGGTCCCGGGCTATTAACACCGAAGCTTTCTTT